A selection of T cell receptor beta chains follows, all from one sample in a study of shared clonotypes between healthy human individuals. The repertoire was sequenced with immunoSEQ multiplex PCR; TCRdb's copy has only in-frame clones and lacks some. The repertoire has roughly 300,000 clones, around 67% of them found once; the top ten carry about 10%. The sequenced material came from memory CD4+ T cells sorted from blood. Every receptor here comes from a man aged 25-40 years in good health. The CDR3 runs from the conserved cysteine through the conserved F or W. D genes are given only for firm matches. Only some rows state a clone size, as once, few, many or a class for expanded clones.

D | J | size | V | DNA | CDR3
NA | TRBJ2-5 | NA | TRBV5-1 | TGCGCCAGCAGCTTCGGGGGGCGTAGAGAGACCCAGTACTTC | CASSFGGRRETQYF
TRBD1 | TRBJ2-7 | NA | TRBV11-2 | TGTGCCAGCAGATGGGGGACAGGATCCTACGAGCAGTACTTC | CASRWGTGSYEQYF
TRBD2 | TRBJ2-1 | once | TRBV14 | TGTGCCAGCAGCCAACCGGGAGGCTTCTACAATGAGCAGTTCTTC | CASSQPGGFYNEQFF
TRBD2 | TRBJ2-2 | NA | TRBV30 | TGTGCCTGGAGTCCCCCGGGACTATCTAACACCGGGGAGCTGTTTTTT | CAWSPPGLSNTGELFF
TRBD2 | TRBJ2-1 | once | TRBV5-1 | TGCGCCAGCAGCCTCGGCGGGACTAGCACCTACAATGAGCAGTTCTTC | CASSLGGTSTYNEQFF
TRBD2 | TRBJ2-5 | few | TRBV7-7 | TGTGCTAGCAGCTTGGGCCCGTTAGCGGGGCAAGAGACCCAGTACTTC | CASSLGPLAGQETQYF
TRBD2 | TRBJ2-2 | NA | TRBV2 | TGTGCCAGCAATATCCAGGGAGGGCAAACCGGGGAGCTGTTTTTT | CASNIQGGQTGELFF
TRBD2 | TRBJ2-7 | NA | TRBV5-6 | TGTGCCAGCAGTGGACTAGCGGGGTTCTACGAGCAGTACTTC | CASSGLAGFYEQYF
NA | TRBJ2-7 | NA | TRBV7-2 | TGTGCCAGCAGCTTATCCAGTTTCGGTAGCGGACACTACGAGCAGTACTTC | CASSLSSFGSGHYEQYF
TRBD2 | TRBJ2-3 | NA | TRBV5-5 | TGTGCCAGCAGCTTTGTACTAGCGGGAGGAGATACGCAGTATTTT | CASSFVLAGGDTQYF
NA | TRBJ2-6 | NA | TRBV5-8 | TGTGCCAGCAGTACGGTTCACTCTGGGGCCAACGTCCTGACTTTC | CASSTVHSGANVLTF
TRBD2 | TRBJ2-7 | NA | TRBV19 | TGTGCCAGTACGGGAGGAAAGCGGGGCGAGCAGTACTTC | CASTGGKRGEQYF
NA | TRBJ2-7 | NA | TRBV5-6 | TGTGCCAGCACCCGACTGAGTAACCCCTACGAGCAGTACTTC | CASTRLSNPYEQYF
TRBD2 | TRBJ2-7 | NA | TRBV4-1 | TGCGCCAGCAGCCAAGGGCCAACTAGCGCTAGCGAGCAGTACTTC | CASSQGPTSASEQYF
NA | TRBJ2-2 | NA | TRBV7-2 | TGTGCCAGCAGCTTAGTTCTTCGGAACTACGGGGAGCTGTTTTTT | CASSLVLRNYGELFF
TRBD1 | TRBJ2-1 | few | TRBV28 | TGTGCCAGCAGTCCAGGACAGGGCAACTCCTACAATGAGCAGTTCTTC | CASSPGQGNSYNEQFF
NA | TRBJ1-5 | NA | TRBV7-9 | TGTGCCAGCAGCTTAGAGGATCAGCCCCAGCATTTT | CASSLEDQPQHF
NA | TRBJ1-5 | NA | TRBV5-1 | TGCGCCAGCAGCGAAGGACTGGGCGACGTCTATCAGCCCCAGCATTTT | CASSEGLGDVYQPQHF
NA | TRBJ2-3 | NA | TRBV5-1 | TGCGCCAGCAGCTTGGTAGGGGCCACAGATACGCAGTATTTT | CASSLVGATDTQYF
TRBD1 | TRBJ2-7 | NA | TRBV28 | TGTGCCAGCAGCCCCTCAGGACAGGCTCAGTCGGCCGGCGAGCAGTACTTC | CASSPSGQAQSAGEQYF
TRBD1 | TRBJ2-1 | once | TRBV7-2 | TGTGCCAGCAGCACCAACAGGGGGCGGTTGGACAATGAGCAGTTCTTC | CASSTNRGRLDNEQFF
NA | TRBJ1-4 | once | TRBV4-1 | TGCGCCAGCAGCCAGGGTCTAACGAATGAAAAACTGTTTTTT | CASSQGLTNEKLFF
NA | TRBJ1-1 | NA | TRBV7-8 | TGTGCCAGCAGCCTGGGCCAGGCGAACACTGAAGCTTTCTTT | CASSLGQANTEAFF